One sample yielded the 24 T cell receptor beta chains listed below, sequenced in a study of cytomegalovirus exposure and HLA in healthy donors. Sequencing used immunoSEQ multiplex PCR; TCRdb keeps in-frame clones, though not all of them. The data contain over 200,000 clones, 80% to 90% of them singletons. Sequenced sample: PBMCs. The source of these receptors is a woman aged 18-29 years in good health and CMV-seropositive.

The V gene is TRBV19, the J gene TRBJ2-7; no reliable D call. The CDR3 extends over 13 amino acids. The V end lost 5 bases, the J end lost 1 base, and 9 bases lay between the germline ends. CDR1 and CDR2 (germline): LNHDA, SQIVND (reference sequence). The CDR3 region is CASSGDGSYEQYF. The CDR3 DNA reads as TGTGCCAGTAGTGGAGACGGATCCTACGAGCAGTACTTC.

In its sample, this clone was seen a few times. The genes are TRBV2 and TRBJ1-2, with 7 bases lining up with TRBD1. The CDR3 spans 15 residues. J gave up 3 bases and V 7 bases, and 11 bases lay outside the gene matches. The germline gives CDR1 SNHLY, CDR2 FYNNEI. Written as DNA, the CDR3 is TGTGCCAGCATCCTCGACAGGGAAGTCTACTATGGCTACACCTTC. Translated, it gives CASILDREVYYGYTF.

The rearrangement uses TRBV28 and TRBJ1-3; possibly TRBD1 for D (5 bases). The V gene lost 7 bases and the J gene lost 6 bases, with 25 bases spanning the gap. Looked up from germline, CDR1 is MDHEN and CDR2 is SYDVKM. This CDR3 has 17 residues. For the CDR3, the DNA is TGTGCCAGCAAAGGCGGGGGGGAGGGAGAGCCGTCAAACACCATATATTTT. Its translation is CASKGGGEGEPSNTIYF.

The chain employs TRBV7-3 and TRBJ2-1; TRBD2 agrees at 8 bases. The V segment lost 6 bases and the J segment 8 bases; nucleotides outside the gene matches: 12. CDR3 length: 15 amino acids. CDR1 and CDR2 (germline): SGHTA, FQGTGA. CDR3 nucleotides: TGTGCCAGCAGTCCCGGGTTGGGACTAGATCATGAGCAGTTCTTC. Amino acids: CASSPGLGLDHEQFF.

This rearrangement joins TRBV11-1 to TRBJ2-7, with 7 bases matching TRBD2. Germline V gene data show CDR1 as SGHAT and CDR2 as FQDESV (reference sequence). V shed 5 bases and J 5 bases; nucleotides not matched to a gene: 12. The CDR3 sequence is 15 residues long. The CDR3, as DNA: TGTGCCAGCAGCGACCGAGCGGGAAGGAGAGACGAGCAGTACTTC. It codes for CASSDRAGRRDEQYF.

The chain links TRBV6-6 to TRBJ2-1, with D perhaps TRBD2 (6 bases). The CDR3 has 15 residues. From germline, CDR1 is MNHNY and CDR2 SVGAGI (reference sequence). The V end was cut by 7 bases, the J end by 3 bases, with 16 bases between. CDR3 sequence: CASTLRDSIYNEQFF. Written as DNA, the CDR3 is TGTGCCAGCACCCTCAGGGACTCCATCTACAATGAGCAGTTCTTC.

The rearrangement uses TRBV30 and TRBJ1-1; 9 bases align to TRBD1. After removal of 1 base from V and 3 bases from J, the junction contained 3 bases not matched to a gene. Per germline, CDR1 GTSNPN and CDR2 SVGIG (reference sequence). The CDR3 has 14 residues. CDR3 in DNA: TGTGCCTGGAGTGCAGGACAGGGGCACACTGAAGCTTTCTTT. This encodes CAWSAGQGHTEAFF.

The genes are TRBV28 and TRBJ1-5; 7 nucleotides line up with TRBD1. This CDR3 has 14 residues. With 4 bases clipped from V and 2 bases from J, the junction kept 2 bases outside the gene matches. CDR1 MDHEN and CDR2 SYDVKM come from the germline V gene. This chain's CDR3 is CASSYRGGNQPQHF. For the CDR3, the DNA is TGTGCCAGCAGTTACAGGGGAGGCAATCAGCCCCAGCATTTT.

J is TRBJ2-1 and V is TRBV11-2; 11 bases are shared with TRBD2. The CDR3 spans 15 residues. CDR1 and CDR2 from the germline V gene are SGHAT and FQNNGV. J was trimmed by 2 bases and V by 5 bases; bases with no gene match: 2. In nucleotides, the CDR3 is TGTGCCAGCAGCCGGGGACTAGCGGCCTACAATGAGCAGTTCTTC. Its translation is CASSRGLAAYNEQFF.

This clone was seen more than once but under ten times. The V call is TRBV4-1, the J call TRBJ1-3, with 8 nucleotides matching TRBD1. The CDR3 has 14 residues. Germline CDR1 is MGHRA and CDR2 is YSYEKL. Germline trimming cut 0 bases from V and 8 bases from J; bases unmatched to any gene: 3. The CDR3 protein is CASSQERGQDTIYF. In DNA, the CDR3 is TGCGCCAGCAGCCAAGAAAGGGGACAGGACACCATATATTTT.

J is TRBJ2-1 and V is TRBV7-6; TRBD2 is a possible D gene (5 bases). The germline gives CDR1 SGHVS, CDR2 FNYEAQ. Trimming removed 1 base at V and 10 bases at J, with 14 bases between. The CDR3 length is 14 residues. In nucleotides, the CDR3 is TGTGCCAGCAGCTTAGTTCAGGCCGGGGTCGAGCAGTTCTTC. Encoded protein: CASSLVQAGVEQFF.

CDR3 in amino acids: CATSKSGTGGAYEQYF. DNA of the CDR3: TGTGCCACCAGCAAGTCCGGGACAGGGGGCGCCTACGAGCAGTACTTC. The V and J genes are TRBV15 and TRBJ2-7, with 12 bases lining up with TRBD1. Germline values: CDR1 LNHNV, CDR2 YYDKDF (reference sequence). V dropped 4 bases and J dropped 2; count of bases not matched to a gene: 6. The CDR3 consists of 16 residues.

V gene TRBV28 combines with J gene TRBJ2-2; 10 nucleotides align to TRBD1. CDR1 is MDHEN, CDR2 SYDVKM, per germline. The CDR3 covers 14 residues. J was trimmed by 5 bases and V by 7 bases; bases with no gene match: 4. DNA of the CDR3: TGTGCCAGCACGCCGGGACAGGGGACCGGGGAGCTGTTTTTT. This sequence encodes CASTPGQGTGELFF. The full variable domain, its missing parts supplied by reference TRBV28 and TRBJ2-2, is DVKVTQSSRYLVKRTGEKVFLECVQDMDHENMFWYRQDPGLGLRLIYFSYDVKMKEKGDIPEGYSVSREKKERFSLILESASTNQTSMYLCASTPGQGTGELFFGEGSRLTVL.

The chain joins TRBV10-3 to TRBJ2-2, with a weak D call TRBD1 (6 bases). Trimming took 0 bases from V and 1 from J, leaving 6 bases between them. Germline V lookup: CDR1 ENHRY, CDR2 SYGVKD. CDR3 length equals 15 residues. CDR3 in amino acids: CAISESTGNTGELFF. The CDR3 coding sequence is TGTGCCATCAGTGAGTCGACAGGGAACACCGGGGAGCTGTTTTTT.

The chain carries TRBV7-8 and TRBJ2-1; D unresolved. Germline CDR1 reads SGHVS; CDR2 reads FQNEAQ. The germline V and J ends were trimmed by 3 bases and 9 bases, with 6 bases remaining between them. The CDR3 runs to 11 residues. The CDR3 DNA reads as TGTGCCAGCAGCTTTTCGGGTGAGCAGTTCTTC. This encodes CASSFSGEQFF.

This clone was counted between two and nine times. V and J are TRBV5-4 and TRBJ1-4; TRBD1 agrees at 7 bases. Germline values: CDR1 SGHNT, CDR2 YYREEE (reference sequence). J gave up 12 bases and V 0 bases, and 5 bases lay outside the gene matches. The CDR3 sequence is 13 residues long. The CDR3 here is CASSLGFDRELFF. The CDR3 DNA follows: TGTGCCAGCAGCTTGGGATTCGACAGGGAACTGTTTTTT.

The genes are TRBV6-1 and TRBJ2-7, with TRBD2 matching 8 bases. Looked up from germline, CDR1 is MNHNS and CDR2 is SASEGT. The length of the CDR3 is 15 residues. With 7 bases clipped from V and 3 bases from J, the junction kept 11 bases outside the gene matches. This CDR3 is CASNLLLAAYYEQYF. The CDR3 nucleotides are TGTGCCAGCAACCTACTACTAGCGGCATACTACGAGCAGTACTTC.

J is TRBJ2-1 and V is TRBV10-3; a weak D match, TRBD2 (5 bases). This CDR3 comprises 13 residues. V lost 8 bases and J 4 bases, leaving 12 bases between the germline ends. The V gene's germline CDR1 is ENHRY and CDR2 SYGVKD. The CDR3: CAIGEPGYNEQFF. CDR3 nucleotide sequence: TGTGCCATCGGGGAGCCGGGGTACAATGAGCAGTTCTTC.

This clone was recorded a few times. The V call is TRBV6-6, the J call TRBJ2-2; TRBD1 matches 7 bases. Germline-derived CDR1 and CDR2 are MNHNY and SVGAGI (reference sequence). Losses at the gene ends were 5 bases for V and 6 bases for J; bases not matched to a gene: 6. The CDR3 has 14 residues. The CDR3 protein is CASSRDQGAGELFF. In DNA, the CDR3 is TGTGCCAGCAGTCGTGATCAGGGGGCCGGGGAGCTGTTTTTT.

V is TRBV6-4 and J is TRBJ1-1; 8 nucleotides match TRBD1. The V segment lost 6 bases and the J segment 0 bases; nucleotides outside the gene matches: 9. Per the germline V gene, CDR1 is MRHNA and CDR2 is SNTAGT. There are 16 residues in the CDR3. CDR3 bases: TGTGCCAGCAGGGAACACGACAGGGGAATGAACACTGAAGCTTTCTTT. This sequence encodes CASREHDRGMNTEAFF.

This rearrangement joins TRBV4-1 to TRBJ2-2; a weak D match, TRBD1 (6 bases). V dropped 4 bases and J dropped 6 bases, with 21 bases sitting between them. Germline CDR1 and CDR2: MGHRA and YSYEKL. The length of the CDR3 is 17 residues. The chain's CDR3 is CASSRGDSGGSSGELFF. The CDR3 coding sequence is TGCGCCAGCAGCCGAGGTGATAGTGGGGGCTCCTCCGGGGAGCTGTTTTTT.

The V call is TRBV15, the J call TRBJ2-7; 9 bases are a match to TRBD1. CDR1 is LNHNV and CDR2 is YYDKDF in the germline V gene (reference sequence). This CDR3 spans 15 amino acids. V lost 1 base and J lost 6; bases outside the gene matches: 7. The CDR3 DNA sequence: TGTGCCACCAGCAGAGGGGGACAGGGCACGGGCGAGCAGTACTTC. Protein product: CATSRGGQGTGEQYF.

This sequence joins TRBV30 and TRBJ2-1; 7 bases line up with TRBD2. Per the germline V gene, CDR1 is GTSNPN and CDR2 is SVGIG (reference sequence). After removal of 5 bases from V and 2 bases from J, the junction contained 9 bases not matched to a gene. The CDR3 runs to 15 residues. CDR3 DNA: TGTGCCTGGGTTAAATGGCGGGAGCCCTACAATGAGCAGTTCTTC. Translation: CAWVKWREPYNEQFF.

This chain uses TRBV6-1 with TRBJ1-3; TRBD1 matches at 10 bases. The CDR3 runs 15 residues. Unmatched junction bases numbered 7, after V lost 3 bases and J lost 8 bases. CDR1 and CDR2 (germline): MNHNS, SASEGT. The CDR3 nucleotides read TGTGCCAGCAGTGAGGGCTCCGGGACAGGGGACACCATATATTTT. Encoded protein: CASSEGSGTGDTIYF.